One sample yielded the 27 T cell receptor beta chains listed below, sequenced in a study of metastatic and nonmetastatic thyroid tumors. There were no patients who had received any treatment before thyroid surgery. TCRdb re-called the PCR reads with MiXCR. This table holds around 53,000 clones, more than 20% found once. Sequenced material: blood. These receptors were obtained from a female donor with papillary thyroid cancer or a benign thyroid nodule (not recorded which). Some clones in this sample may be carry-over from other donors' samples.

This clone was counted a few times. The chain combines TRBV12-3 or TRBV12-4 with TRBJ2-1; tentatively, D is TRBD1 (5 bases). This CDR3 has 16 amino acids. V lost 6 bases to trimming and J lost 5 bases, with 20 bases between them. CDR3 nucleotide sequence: TGTGCCAGCAGCTCACCTTGGTGGTTCAGGGACAATGAGCAGTTCTTC. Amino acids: CASSSPWWFRDNEQFF.

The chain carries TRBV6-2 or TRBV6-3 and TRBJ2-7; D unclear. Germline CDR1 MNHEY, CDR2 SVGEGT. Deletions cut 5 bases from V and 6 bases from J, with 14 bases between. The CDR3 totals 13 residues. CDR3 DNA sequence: TGTGCCAGCAGTCCCCTGCTACGAGGCGAGCAGTACTTC. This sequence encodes CASSPLLRGEQYF.

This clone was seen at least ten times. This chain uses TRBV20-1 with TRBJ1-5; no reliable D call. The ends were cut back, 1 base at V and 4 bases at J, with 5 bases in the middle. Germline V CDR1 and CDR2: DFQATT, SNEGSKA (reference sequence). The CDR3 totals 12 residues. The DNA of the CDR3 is TGCAGTGCTAGAGGCGGGAATCAGCCCCAGCATTTT. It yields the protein CSARGGNQPQHF.

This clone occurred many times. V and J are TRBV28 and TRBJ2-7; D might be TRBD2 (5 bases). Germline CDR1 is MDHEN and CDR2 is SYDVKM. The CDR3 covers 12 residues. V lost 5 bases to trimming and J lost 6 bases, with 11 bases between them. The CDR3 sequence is CASSRTEVEQYF. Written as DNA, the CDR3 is TGTGCCAGCAGTCGGACGGAGGTCGAGCAGTACTTC.

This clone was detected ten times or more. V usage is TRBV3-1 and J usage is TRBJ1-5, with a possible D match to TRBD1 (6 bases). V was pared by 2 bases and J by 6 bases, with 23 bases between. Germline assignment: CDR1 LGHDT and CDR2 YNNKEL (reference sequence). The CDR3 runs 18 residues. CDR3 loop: CASSQNTGTQGMIQPQHF. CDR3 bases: TGTGCCAGCAGCCAAAACACCGGGACGCAGGGGATGATTCAGCCCCAGCATTTT.

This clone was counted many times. The DNA for the CDR3 is TGTGCCAGCAGTTGGGGACTAGCCAAAAACATTCAGTACTTC. Translating it yields CASSWGLAKNIQYF. The chain employs TRBV28 and TRBJ2-4; perhaps TRBD2 as D (6 bases). Germline CDR1 and CDR2: MDHEN and SYDVKM. The CDR3 is 14 amino acids. The V and J ends lost 4 bases and 0 bases respectively, with 7 bases between them.

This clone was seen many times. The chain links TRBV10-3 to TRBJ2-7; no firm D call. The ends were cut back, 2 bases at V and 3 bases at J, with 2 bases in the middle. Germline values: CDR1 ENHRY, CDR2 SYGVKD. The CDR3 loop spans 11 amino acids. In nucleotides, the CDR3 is TGTGCCATCAGTGAGGGCTACGAGCAGTACTTC. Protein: CAISEGYEQYF.

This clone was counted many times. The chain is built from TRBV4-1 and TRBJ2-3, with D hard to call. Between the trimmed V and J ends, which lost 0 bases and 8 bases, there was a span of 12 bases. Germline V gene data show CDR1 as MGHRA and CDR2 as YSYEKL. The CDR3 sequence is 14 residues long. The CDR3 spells CASSQDLRSGTQYF. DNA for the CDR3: TGCGCCAGCAGCCAAGATCTGAGATCAGGTACGCAGTATTTT.

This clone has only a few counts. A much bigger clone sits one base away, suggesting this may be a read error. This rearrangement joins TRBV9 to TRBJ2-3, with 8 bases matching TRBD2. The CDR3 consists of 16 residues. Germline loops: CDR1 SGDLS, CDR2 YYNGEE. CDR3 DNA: TGTGCCAGCAACGTAGTACACGGGAGGGCAACAGATACGCAGTATTTT. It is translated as CASNVVHGRATDTQYF.

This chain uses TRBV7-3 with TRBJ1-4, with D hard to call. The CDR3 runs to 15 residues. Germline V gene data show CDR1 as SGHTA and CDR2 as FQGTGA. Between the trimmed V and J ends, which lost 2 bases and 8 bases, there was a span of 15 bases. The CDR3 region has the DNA TGTGCCAGCAGCTTAGGGCCGGGAACGGGGGAAAAACTGTTTTTT. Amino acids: CASSLGPGTGEKLFF.

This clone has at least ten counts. The CDR3 DNA follows: TGTGCCAGCAGCTTAGTATCCGGGACAGGGGATACTGAAGCTTTCTTT. Translated, it gives CASSLVSGTGDTEAFF. This chain uses TRBV11-1 with TRBJ1-1, with 10 bases fitting TRBD1. The junction had 7 bases not matched to a gene; V was cut back by 1 base and J by 5 bases. The germline V gene encodes CDR1 SGHAT and CDR2 FQDESV (reference sequence). The CDR3 consists of 16 residues.

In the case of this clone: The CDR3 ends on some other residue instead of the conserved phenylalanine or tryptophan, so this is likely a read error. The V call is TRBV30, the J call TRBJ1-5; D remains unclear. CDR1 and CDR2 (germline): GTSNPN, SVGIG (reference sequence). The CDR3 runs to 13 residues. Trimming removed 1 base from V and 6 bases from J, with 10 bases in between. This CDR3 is CAWSESVTQPQHS. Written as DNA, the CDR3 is TGTGCCTGGAGTGAGTCAGTGACTCAGCCCCAGCATTCT.

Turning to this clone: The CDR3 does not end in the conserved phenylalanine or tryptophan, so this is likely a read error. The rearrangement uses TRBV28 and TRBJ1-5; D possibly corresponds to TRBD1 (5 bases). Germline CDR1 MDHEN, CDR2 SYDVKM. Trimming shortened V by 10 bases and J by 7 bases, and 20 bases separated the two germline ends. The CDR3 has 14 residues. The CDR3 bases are TGTGCCACCAAGACGGCGGGGCCGGGACAGCCCCAGCATTTA. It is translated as CATKTAGPGQPQHL.

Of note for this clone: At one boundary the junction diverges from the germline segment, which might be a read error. The chain's CDR3 is CASSFLGAWDYCYTF. CDR3 in DNA: TGCGCCAGCAGCTTCCTGGGGGCCTGGGACTATTGCTACACCTTC. The rearrangement links TRBV5-1 to TRBJ1-2; maybe TRBD1 (6 bases). CDR1 and CDR2 from the germline V gene are SGHRS and YFSETQ. The CDR3 is made up of 15 amino acids.

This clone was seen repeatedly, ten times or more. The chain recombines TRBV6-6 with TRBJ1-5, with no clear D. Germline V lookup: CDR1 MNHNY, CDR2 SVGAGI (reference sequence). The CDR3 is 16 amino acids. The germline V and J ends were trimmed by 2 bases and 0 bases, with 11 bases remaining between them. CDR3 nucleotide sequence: TGTGCCAGCAGTTACGAAATTGGCAGTAGCAATCAGCCCCAGCATTTT. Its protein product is CASSYEIGSSNQPQHF.

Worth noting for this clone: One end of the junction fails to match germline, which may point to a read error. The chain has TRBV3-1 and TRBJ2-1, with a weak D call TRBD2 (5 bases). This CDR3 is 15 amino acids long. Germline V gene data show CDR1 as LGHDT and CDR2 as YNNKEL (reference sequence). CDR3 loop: CASSHGIWSYNEQIF. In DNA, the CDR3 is TGTGCCAGCAGCCACGGGATCTGGTCCTACAATGAGCAGATCTTC.

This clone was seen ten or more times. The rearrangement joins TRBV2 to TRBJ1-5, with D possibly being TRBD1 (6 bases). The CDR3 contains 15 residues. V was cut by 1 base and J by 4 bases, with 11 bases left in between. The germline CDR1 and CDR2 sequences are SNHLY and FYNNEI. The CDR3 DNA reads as TGTGCCAGCAGTGAAGTCAGGGGTGGAAATCAGCCCCAGCATTTT. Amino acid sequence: CASSEVRGGNQPQHF.

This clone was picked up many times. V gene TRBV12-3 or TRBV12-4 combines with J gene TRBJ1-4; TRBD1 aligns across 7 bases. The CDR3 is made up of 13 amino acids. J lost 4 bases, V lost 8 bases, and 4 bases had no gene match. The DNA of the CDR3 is TGTGCCAGCCAGGGACAGTATAATGAAAAACTGTTTTTT. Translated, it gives CASQGQYNEKLFF.

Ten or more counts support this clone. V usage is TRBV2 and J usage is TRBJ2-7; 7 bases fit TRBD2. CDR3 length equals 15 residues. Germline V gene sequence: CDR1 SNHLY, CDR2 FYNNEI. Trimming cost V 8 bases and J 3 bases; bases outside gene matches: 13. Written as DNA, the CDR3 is TGTGCCAGCCTCGGGGAGCTAGCGGTACGCTACGAGCAGTACTTC. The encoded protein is CASLGELAVRYEQYF.

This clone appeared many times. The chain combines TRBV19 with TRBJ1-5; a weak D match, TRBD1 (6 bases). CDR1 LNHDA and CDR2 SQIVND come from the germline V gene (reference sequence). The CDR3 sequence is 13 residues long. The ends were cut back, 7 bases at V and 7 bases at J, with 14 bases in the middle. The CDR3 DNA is TGTGCCAGTATCGGGGGGGGGGCCCAGCCCCAGCATTTT. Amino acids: CASIGGGAQPQHF.

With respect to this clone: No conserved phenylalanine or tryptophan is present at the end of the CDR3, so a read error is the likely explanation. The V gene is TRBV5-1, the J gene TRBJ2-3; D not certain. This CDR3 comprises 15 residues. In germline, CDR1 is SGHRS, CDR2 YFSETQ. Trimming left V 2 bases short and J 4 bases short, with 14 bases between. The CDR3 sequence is CASSFSPRAADTQYV. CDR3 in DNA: TGCGCCAGCAGCTTTTCACCGCGAGCTGCAGATACGCAGTATGTT.

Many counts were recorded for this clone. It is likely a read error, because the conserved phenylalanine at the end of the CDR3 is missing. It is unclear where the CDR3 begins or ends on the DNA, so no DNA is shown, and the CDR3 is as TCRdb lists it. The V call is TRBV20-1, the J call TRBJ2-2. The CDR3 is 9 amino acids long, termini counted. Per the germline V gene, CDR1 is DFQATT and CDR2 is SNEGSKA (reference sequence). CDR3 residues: CSARGGSAG.

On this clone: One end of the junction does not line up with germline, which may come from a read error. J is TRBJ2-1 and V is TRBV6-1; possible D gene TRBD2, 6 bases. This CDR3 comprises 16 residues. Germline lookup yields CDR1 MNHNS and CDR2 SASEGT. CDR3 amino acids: CASSERRGAERDEQLF. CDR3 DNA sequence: TGTGCCAGCAGTGAGAGGAGGGGCGCCGAAAGGGATGAGCAGCTCTTC.

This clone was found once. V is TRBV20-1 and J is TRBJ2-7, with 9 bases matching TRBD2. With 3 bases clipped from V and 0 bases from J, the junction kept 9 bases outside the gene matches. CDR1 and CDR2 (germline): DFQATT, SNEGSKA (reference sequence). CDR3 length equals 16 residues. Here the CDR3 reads CSASALAGVSSYEQYF. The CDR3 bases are TGCAGTGCTAGCGCACTAGCGGGTGTAAGCTCCTACGAGCAGTACTTC.

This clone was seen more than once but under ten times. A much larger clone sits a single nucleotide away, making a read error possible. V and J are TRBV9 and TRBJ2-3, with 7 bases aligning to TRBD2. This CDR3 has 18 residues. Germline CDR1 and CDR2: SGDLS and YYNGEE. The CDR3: CASSTQAGVDQSTDTQYF. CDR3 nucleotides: TGTGCCAGCAGCACCCAGGCGGGAGTTGATCAGAGCACAGATACTCAGTATTTT.

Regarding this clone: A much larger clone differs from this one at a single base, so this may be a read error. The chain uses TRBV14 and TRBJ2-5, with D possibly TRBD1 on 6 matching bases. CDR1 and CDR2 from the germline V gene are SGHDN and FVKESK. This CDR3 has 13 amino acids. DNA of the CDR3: TGTGTCAGCAGCCGGGACATGCAAGAGACCCAGTACTTC. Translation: CVSSRDMQETQYF.

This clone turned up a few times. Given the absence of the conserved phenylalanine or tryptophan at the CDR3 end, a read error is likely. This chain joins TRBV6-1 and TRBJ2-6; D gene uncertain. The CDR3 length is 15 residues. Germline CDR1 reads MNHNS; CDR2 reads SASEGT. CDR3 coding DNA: TGTGCCATCAGTAAGGACCTTGAGGGGGCCAACGTCCTGACTTCC. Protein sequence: CAISKDLEGANVLTS.